This TCR beta chain was documented in a study of cytomegalovirus exposure and HLA in healthy donors. CDR1 is SNHLY and CDR2 is FYNNEI in the germline V gene. The CDR3 runs to 14 residues. V was clipped by 4 bases and J by 1 base; unmatched bases: 3. Measured with immunoSEQ multiplex PCR; TCRdb has only the in-frame clones, and not every one. The sample lists 250,000 to 350,000 clones; over 75% were seen once. Study findings and constraints: For cytomegalovirus status, the classifier reportedly gave diagnoses with high specificity and sensitivity.

This clone was picked up one time. Its antigen is still unknown. The sample was PBMCs. The source is a man between 25 and 39 years old in good health and CMV-seronegative. This chain connects TRBV2 to TRBJ2-7; 8 bases match TRBD2. The CDR3 loop is CASSAGGISYEQYF. The CDR3 nucleotides read TGTGCCAGCAGTGCGGGGGGGATTTCCTACGAGCAGTACTTC.